These 24 T cell receptor beta chains originate from one sample sequenced in a study of T cell changes during pregnancy in multiple sclerosis. This table comes from immunoSEQ multiplex PCR, and its TCRdb copy is limited to in-frame clones, with some not included. The sample has 45,000 to 55,000 clones, almost 90% seen once. The material was peripheral blood, obtained in the first trimester of pregnancy. The receptors derive from a female donor in good health, enrolled as a control in a pregnancy study.

The chain has TRBV6-5 and TRBJ1-1, with D perhaps TRBD1 (5 bases). This CDR3 is built from 16 residues. Per the germline V gene, CDR1 is MNHEY and CDR2 is SVGAGI. Trimming shortened V by 4 bases and J by 0 bases, and 15 bases separated the two germline ends. As DNA, the CDR3 is TGTGCCAGCAGTTCCGACAGTCTCCACATGAACACTGAAGCTTTCTTT. It specifies CASSSDSLHMNTEAFF.

This clone was found once. V usage is TRBV10-2 and J usage is TRBJ1-5; D might be TRBD1 (5 bases). The V end lost 8 bases, the J end lost 2 bases, and 13 bases lay between the germline ends. Looked up from germline, CDR1 is WSHSY and CDR2 is SAAADI. The CDR3 is 14 amino acids. The CDR3 nucleotides read TGCGCCAGCGGGACTGCCCCAGGCAATCAGCCCCAGCATTTT. Translation: CASGTAPGNQPQHF.

The chain uses TRBV10-3 and TRBJ1-1, with a weak D call TRBD1 (6 bases). The V gene lost 4 bases and the J gene lost 5 bases, with 17 bases spanning the gap. CDR3 length: 15 amino acids. CDR1 is ENHRY, CDR2 SYGVKD, per germline. As DNA, the CDR3 is TGTGCCATCAGTGGGGATACAGGGATTTGGACTGAAGCTTTCTTT. This translates into CAISGDTGIWTEAFF.

The chain is built from TRBV29-1 and TRBJ2-3; 8 positions match TRBD2. Germline V gives CDR1 SQVTM, CDR2 ANQGSEA. Germline trimming cut 7 bases from V and 4 bases from J; bases unmatched to any gene: 10. This CDR3 has 14 residues. CDR3 DNA sequence: TGCAGCGCGGACGGGAGGGGGAACGCAGATACGCAGTATTTT. The encoded protein is CSADGRGNADTQYF.

V and J are TRBV7-3 and TRBJ2-3; D ambiguous. The CDR3 loop spans 13 amino acids. V was clipped by 3 bases and J by 1 base, with 5 bases between them. Germline CDR1 SGHTA, CDR2 FQGTGA. The CDR3 region is CASSLSGTDTQYF. The CDR3 DNA reads as TGTGCCAGCAGCTTGTCCGGCACAGATACGCAGTATTTT.

In DNA, the CDR3 is TGTGCCAGCAGCCCCAGGGACAGGGGGACCTACGAGCAGTACTTC. Amino acids: CASSPRDRGTYEQYF. The V gene is TRBV7-9, the J gene TRBJ2-7; TRBD1 agrees at 11 bases. There are 15 residues in the CDR3. Trimming removed 5 bases from V and 2 bases from J; junction bases left unmatched: 5. CDR1 and CDR2 (germline): SEHNR, FQNEAQ (reference sequence).

V gene TRBV14 combines with J gene TRBJ1-2; 9 bases match TRBD1. The V gene's germline CDR1 is SGHDN and CDR2 FVKESK. This CDR3 region has 16 residues. J lost 4 bases, V lost 0 bases, and 6 bases had no gene match. The CDR3 nucleotides are TGTGCCAGCAGCCAAGATACTGGGACAGGGCGCTATGGCTACACCTTC. It yields the protein CASSQDTGTGRYGYTF.

The chain has TRBV7-9 and TRBJ1-5; D not certain. The CDR3 runs 13 residues. The V end was cut by 5 bases, the J end by 6 bases, with 11 bases between. Germline V gene sequence: CDR1 SEHNR, CDR2 FQNEAQ (reference sequence). DNA for the CDR3: TGTGCCAGCAGCACGGCGGCGGGTCAGCCCCAGCATTTT. Its protein product is CASSTAAGQPQHF.

V is TRBV5-6 and J is TRBJ1-5, with TRBD1 matching over 7 bases. After removal of 3 bases from V and 5 bases from J, the junction contained 5 bases not matched to a gene. The germline V gene encodes CDR1 SGHDT and CDR2 YYEEEE. This CDR3 contains 14 residues. The CDR3 DNA is TGTGCCAGCAGCTCTGGGACAGTCCATCAGCCCCAGCATTTT. Residues: CASSSGTVHQPQHF.

The chain recombines TRBV30 with TRBJ2-7, with D perhaps matching TRBD2 (6 bases). Germline CDR1 is GTSNPN and CDR2 is SVGIG (reference sequence). This CDR3 contains 13 residues. The V end lost 0 bases, the J end lost 3 bases, and 9 bases lay between the germline ends. This CDR3 is CAWSVGGSYEQYF. In nucleotides, the CDR3 is TGTGCCTGGAGTGTTGGGGGGAGCTACGAGCAGTACTTC.

This rearrangement joins TRBV6-5 to TRBJ2-3; TRBD2 matches at 7 bases. The CDR3 sequence is 15 residues long. Germline-derived CDR1 and CDR2 are MNHEY and SVGAGI. J lost 6 bases, V lost 6 bases, and 12 bases had no gene match. For the CDR3, the DNA is TGTGCCAGCAGGCCGACTAGCCCCAAAACCGATACGCAGTATTTT. The encoded protein is CASRPTSPKTDTQYF.

This clone has a single count. CDR3 region: CASSLARRGAPTNEKLFF. The CDR3 bases are TGTGCCAGCAGCTTAGCGCGTCGGGGGGCTCCAACTAATGAAAAACTGTTTTTT. The chain carries TRBV7-9 and TRBJ1-4; tentatively, D is TRBD1 (6 bases). The V end lost 0 bases, the J end lost 0 bases, and 14 bases lay between the germline ends. The CDR3 length is 18 residues. CDR1 and CDR2 (germline): SEHNR, FQNEAQ (reference sequence).

V usage is TRBV14 and J usage is TRBJ2-5, with D hard to call. V shed 3 bases and J shed 7 bases, with 9 bases lying between them. CDR1 SGHDN and CDR2 FVKESK come from the germline V gene. The CDR3 sequence is 12 residues long. CDR3 loop: CASSQGAGTQYF. The DNA of the CDR3 is TGTGCCAGCAGCCAGGGCGCCGGGACCCAGTACTTC.

This rearrangement joins TRBV30 to TRBJ2-7, with D unresolved. V was shortened by 0 bases and J by 6 bases, with 12 bases between the two germline ends. The CDR3 is 13 residues long. Germline V gene data show CDR1 as GTSNPN and CDR2 as SVGIG (reference sequence). The CDR3 region is CAWSVLSVSEQYF. The CDR3 nucleotides read TGTGCCTGGAGTGTCCTGTCAGTCTCCGAGCAGTACTTC.

V is TRBV19 and J is TRBJ2-1; 7 bases line up with TRBD2. V shed 2 bases, J shed 0 bases, and the junction held 7 bases outside the gene matches. The germline gives CDR1 LNHDA, CDR2 SQIVND (reference sequence). The CDR3 sequence is 17 residues long. This CDR3 reads CASSISPGGSSYNEQFF. DNA of the CDR3: TGTGCCAGTAGTATAAGCCCCGGGGGGAGCTCCTACAATGAGCAGTTCTTC.

The gene calls are TRBV28 and TRBJ1-5, with D hard to call. Germline CDR1 is MDHEN and CDR2 is SYDVKM. Trimming removed 6 bases at V and 2 bases at J, with 11 bases between. The CDR3 runs to 14 residues. The CDR3 DNA sequence: TGTGCCAGCAGCCTAACCGCGGGCAATCAGCCCCAGCATTTT. Its protein product is CASSLTAGNQPQHF.

The chain employs TRBV28 and TRBJ2-2; D call uncertain. From germline, CDR1 is MDHEN and CDR2 SYDVKM. This CDR3 has 14 amino acids. Trimming took 10 bases from V and 0 from J, leaving 12 bases between them. CDR3 loop: CATSWSANTGELFF. In nucleotides, the CDR3 is TGTGCCACTTCTTGGAGTGCGAACACCGGGGAGCTGTTTTTT.

This clone was seen a single time. The chain uses TRBV5-8 and TRBJ1-5; D is possibly TRBD1 (6 bases). Germline V gene lookup returns CDR1 SGHTS and CDR2 YDEGEE. This CDR3 region has 17 residues. Trimming removed 1 base at V and 0 bases at J, with 14 bases between. CDR3: CASSLLPTGLSNQPQHF. DNA of the CDR3: TGTGCCAGCAGCTTGCTTCCGACAGGACTTAGCAATCAGCCCCAGCATTTT.

The chain combines TRBV5-1 with TRBJ2-5; D perhaps matches TRBD1 (6 bases). Germline V CDR1 and CDR2: SGHRS, YFSETQ. Trimming shortened V by 4 bases and J by 1 base, and 11 bases separated the two germline ends. The CDR3 spans 14 residues. CDR3 DNA sequence: TGCGCCAGCAGCGATGGACAGCCCCAAGAGACCCAGTACTTC. This sequence encodes CASSDGQPQETQYF.

This clone showed up just a few times. The chain combines TRBV7-2 with TRBJ2-7, with a possible D match to TRBD2 (6 bases). The V and J ends lost 3 bases and 0 bases respectively, with 15 bases between them. The CDR3 is 16 amino acids. Germline V gene sequence: CDR1 SGHTA, CDR2 FQGNSA. CDR3 nucleotides: TGTGCCAGCAGCTTCATTGGCGGGGCCAGCTCCTACGAGCAGTACTTC. It is translated as CASSFIGGASSYEQYF.

In this sample, this clone turned up a few times. CDR3: CASSLEGLAGGQETQYF. CDR3 sequence (DNA): TGTGCCAGCAGCTTGGAGGGACTAGCGGGCGGTCAAGAGACCCAGTACTTC. The V gene is TRBV5-5, the J gene TRBJ2-5, with 12 bases lining up with TRBD2. Germline V lookup: CDR1 SGHKS, CDR2 YYEKEE (reference sequence). This CDR3 region has 17 residues. The junction had 5 bases not matched to a gene; V was cut back by 0 bases and J by 2 bases.

V usage is TRBV2 and J usage is TRBJ1-4; TRBD1 matches at 8 bases. CDR1 is SNHLY and CDR2 is FYNNEI in the germline V gene. The V segment lost 6 bases and the J segment 5 bases; nucleotides outside the gene matches: 8. There are 15 residues in the CDR3. CDR3 coding DNA: TGTGCCAGCAGCGTAGGACAGGGCGACAATGAAAAACTGTTTTTT. Its translation is CASSVGQGDNEKLFF.

The CDR3 DNA sequence: TGTGCCAGCTCACCGGCGGGGCGTAGCTCCTACGAGCAGTACTTC. Translated, it gives CASSPAGRSSYEQYF. The chain employs TRBV18 and TRBJ2-7; tentative D call: TRBD2 (6 bases). CDR1 is KGHSH and CDR2 is LQKENI in the germline V gene. Trimming took 3 bases from V and 0 from J, leaving 12 bases between them. The CDR3 extends over 15 amino acids.

The rearrangement links TRBV30 to TRBJ1-3, with no clear D. Germline V lookup: CDR1 GTSNPN, CDR2 SVGIG (reference sequence). Trimming took off 0 bases at V and 4 bases at J, with 16 bases between the two ends. This CDR3 has 16 amino acids. In DNA form, the CDR3 reads TGTGCCTGGAGTGTATTATCGGGCACGGGGGGAAACACCATATATTTT. It translates to CAWSVLSGTGGNTIYF.